The sequence of this T cell receptor beta chain was determined in a study of cytomegalovirus exposure and HLA in healthy donors. In the study overall: In an earlier analysis, 90 million to 130 million unique TCR beta sequences were found from 150 million to 200 million T cells. Across about 400 genotyped donors, 81% landed in the Caucasian-associated ancestry cluster. Study-wide results and caveats: Researchers reportedly found TCR beta sequences accurately predicted most subjects' HLA-A and HLA-B alleles. In a later analysis, HLA-C alleles had the fewest associated TCRs, DRB1 alleles the most.

V gave up 2 bases and J gave up 3 bases, with 14 bases separating them. CDR3 size: 15 residues. In germline, CDR1 is SGHTA, CDR2 FQGNSA. Primers for the PCR totalled 60 Vbeta and 13 Jbeta. TCRdb's copy holds only in-frame clones and misses some; the assay was immunoSEQ multiplex PCR. The sample gives approximately 150,000 clones, around 79% of which show up once; 3.5% to 5% is in the top ten. With regard to this clone: As yet, its antigen is unknown.

Sample: PBMCs. This sequence was found in a man aged 40-55 years in good health and CMV-seronegative. The genes are TRBV7-2 and TRBJ2-7, with D perhaps TRBD2 (6 bases). The CDR3 DNA follows: TGTGCCAGCAGCTTATACGGGGGAACTAACTACGAGCAGTACTTC. This encodes CASSLYGGTNYEQYF.